This T cell receptor beta chain was identified during a study of cytomegalovirus exposure and HLA in healthy donors. Study overall: Across around 400 genotyped donors, over 70% landed in the Caucasian-associated ancestry cluster.

Primers included in the PCR were 60 Vbeta and 13 Jbeta primers. Produced via immunoSEQ multiplex PCR; TCRdb's table is partial and in-frame only. The sample includes fewer than 150,000 clones, 80% seen only once; the top ten take 1%. General observations from the study: Productive rates of about 87% or about 30% were seen for most TCR beta V segments in an earlier analysis.

With regard to this clone: The antigen remains undetermined.

This receptor was obtained from a man aged 40-55 years in good health and CMV-seronegative. Sequencing used PBMCs.

CDR3 bases: TGTGCCAGTAGTCAAACTAGCGGGGGGTTTATAGATGAGCAGTTCTTC. It codes for CASSQTSGGFIDEQFF. This chain links TRBV19 with TRBJ2-1, with 12 bases aligning to TRBD2. Looked up from germline, CDR1 is LNHDA and CDR2 is SQIVND (reference sequence). Trimming took 5 bases from V and 8 from J; bases not matched to a gene: 10. The CDR3 loop spans 16 amino acids.